Sequencing of this T cell receptor (beta chain) was carried out in a study of control samples from healthy donors and cancer patients. J was trimmed by 8 bases and V by 6 bases; bases with no gene match: 7. Germline-derived CDR1 and CDR2 are MNHEY and SVGAGI. The CDR3 runs to 14 residues. Data came from immunoSEQ multiplex PCR; TCRdb stores just in-frame clones and leaves some out. The data show about 80,000 clones, 84% seen once. Sequenced material: PBMCs. This clonotype was obtained from a man in his 60s with head and neck cancer. The chain recombines TRBV6-5 with TRBJ1-4, with TRBD1 identical over 9 bases. CDR3 region: CASRPTGGAEKLFF. In DNA form, the CDR3 reads TGTGCCAGCAGACCCACAGGGGGCGCCGAAAAACTGTTTTTT.